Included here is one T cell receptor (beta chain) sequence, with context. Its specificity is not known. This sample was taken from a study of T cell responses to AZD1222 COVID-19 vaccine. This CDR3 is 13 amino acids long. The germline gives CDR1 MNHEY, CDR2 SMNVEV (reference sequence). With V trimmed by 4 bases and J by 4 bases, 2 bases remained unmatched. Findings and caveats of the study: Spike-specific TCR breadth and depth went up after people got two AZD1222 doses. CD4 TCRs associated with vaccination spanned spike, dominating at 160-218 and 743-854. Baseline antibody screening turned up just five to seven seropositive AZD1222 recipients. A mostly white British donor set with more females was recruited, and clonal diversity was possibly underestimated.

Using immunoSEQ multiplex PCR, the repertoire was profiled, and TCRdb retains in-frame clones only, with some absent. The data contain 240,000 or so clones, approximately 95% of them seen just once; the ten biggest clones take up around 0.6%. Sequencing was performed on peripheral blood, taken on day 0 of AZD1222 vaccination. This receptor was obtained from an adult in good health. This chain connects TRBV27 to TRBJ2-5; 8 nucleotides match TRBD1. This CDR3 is CASSSGQGETQYF. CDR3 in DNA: TGTGCCAGCAGTTCTGGACAGGGAGAGACCCAGTACTTC.